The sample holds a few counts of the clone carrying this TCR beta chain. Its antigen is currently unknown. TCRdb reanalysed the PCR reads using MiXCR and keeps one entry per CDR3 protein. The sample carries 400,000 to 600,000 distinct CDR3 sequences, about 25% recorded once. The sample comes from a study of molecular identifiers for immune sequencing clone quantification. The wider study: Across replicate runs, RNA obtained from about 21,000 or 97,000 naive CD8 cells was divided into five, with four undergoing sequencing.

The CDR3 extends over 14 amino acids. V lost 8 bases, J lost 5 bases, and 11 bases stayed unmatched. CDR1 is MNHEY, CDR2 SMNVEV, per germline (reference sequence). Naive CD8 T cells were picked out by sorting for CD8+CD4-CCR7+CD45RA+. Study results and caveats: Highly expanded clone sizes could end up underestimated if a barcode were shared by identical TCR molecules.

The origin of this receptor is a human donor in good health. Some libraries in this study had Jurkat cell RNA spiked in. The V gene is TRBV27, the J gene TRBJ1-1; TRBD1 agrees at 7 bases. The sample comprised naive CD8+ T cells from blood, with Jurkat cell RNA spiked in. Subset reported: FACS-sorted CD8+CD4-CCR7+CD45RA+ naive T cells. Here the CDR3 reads CASGVTGIGTEAFF. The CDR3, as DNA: TGTGCCAGCGGGGTGACAGGGATAGGGACTGAAGCTTTCTTT.